Included here is one T cell receptor beta chain sequence, with context. Germline CDR1 SNHLY, CDR2 FYNNEI. The CDR3 has 15 amino acids. V shed 6 bases, J shed 10 bases, and the junction held 12 bases outside the gene matches. Study processing details: Estimation of nucleated cell counts was performed using reference gene primer amplification. Measured with immunoSEQ multiplex PCR; TCRdb has only the in-frame clones, and not every one. That table is the source of V, J and clone size, and D and trimming were worked out from the DNA. This sample has 350,000 or so clones; around 90% occur once, and the top ten carry 3% to 4.5%. These data come from a study of blood T cell repertoires in COVID-19. Study-level background: COVID-19 samples collected from the United States, Italy and Spain covered acute and convalescent phases. T cells, B-cell-depleted T cells, or PBMCs provided the cDNA or gDNA that served as material.

Seattle patient enrollment occurred during active infection, with longitudinal follow-up thereafter. The material sequenced was peripheral blood. This receptor was identified in a woman aged 60-75 years with COVID-19, enrolled during active disease. The rearrangement uses TRBV2 and TRBJ1-6; 7 bases fit TRBD1. CDR3 bases: TGTGCCAGCAGGAGGACCGAAGGACAGGTCTCACCCCTCCACTTT. It specifies CASRRTEGQVSPLHF.